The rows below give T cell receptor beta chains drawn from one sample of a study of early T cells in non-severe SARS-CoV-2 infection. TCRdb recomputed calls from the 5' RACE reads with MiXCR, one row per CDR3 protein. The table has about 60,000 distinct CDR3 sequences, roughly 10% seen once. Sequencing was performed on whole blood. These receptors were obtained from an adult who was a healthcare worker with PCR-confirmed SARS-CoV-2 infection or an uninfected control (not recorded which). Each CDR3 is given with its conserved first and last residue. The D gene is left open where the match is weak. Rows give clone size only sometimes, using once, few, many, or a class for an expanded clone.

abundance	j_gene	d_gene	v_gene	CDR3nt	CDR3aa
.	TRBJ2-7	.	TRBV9	TGTGCCAGCAGCGTAGTAGGACTAAAAGGGTACGAGCAGTACTTC	CASSVVGLKGYEQYF
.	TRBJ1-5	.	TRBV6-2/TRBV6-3	TGTGCCAGCAGTTATGGAACTGGCGCTCCTCTTAATCAGCCCCAGCATTTT	CASSYGTGAPLNQPQHF
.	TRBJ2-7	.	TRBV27	TGTGCCAGCAGTTTTATCGGGGGCGAGCAGTACTTC	CASSFIGGEQYF
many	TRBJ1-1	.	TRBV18	TGTGCCAGCTCACCCGAGGGGAACACTGAAGCTTTCTTT	CASSPEGNTEAFF
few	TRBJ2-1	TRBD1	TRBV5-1	TGCGCCAGCAGCTTGGTCCCTGGGGGACAGGGCAGCAATGAGCAGTTCTTC	CASSLVPGGQGSNEQFF
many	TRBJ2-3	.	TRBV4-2	TGTGCCAGCAGCCAAGATCCCCACGGGAGTGGCACAGATACGCAGTATTTT	CASSQDPHGSGTDTQYF
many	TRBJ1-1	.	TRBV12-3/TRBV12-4	TGTGCCAGCAGTTTAGGGACGGCGGAGCGTTTCTTT	CASSLGTAERFF
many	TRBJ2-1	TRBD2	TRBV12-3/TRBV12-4	TGTGCCAGCAGCCCCGGGACTAGCGGGAGAGGCGAGCAGTTCTTC	CASSPGTSGRGEQFF
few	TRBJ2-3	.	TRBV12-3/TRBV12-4	TGTGCCAGCAGTTTAAGGGGGTTCTATCTCACAGATACGCAGTATTTT	CASSLRGFYLTDTQYF
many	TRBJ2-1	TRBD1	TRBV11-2	TGTGCCAGCAGCTCCGGGACAGGGAGGAATGAGCAGTTCTTC	CASSSGTGRNEQFF
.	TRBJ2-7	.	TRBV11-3	TGTGCCAGCAGCCCTAGTACGGGTTCGGGCGAGCAGTACTTC	CASSPSTGSGEQYF
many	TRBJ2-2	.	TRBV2	TGTGCCAGCAGTGCGGGAGTTGCCGGGGAGCTGTTTTTT	CASSAGVAGELFF
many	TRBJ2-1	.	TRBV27	TGTGCCAGCAGCAATCGTTGGGGGGCAGACGATGAGCAGTTCTTC	CASSNRWGADDEQFF
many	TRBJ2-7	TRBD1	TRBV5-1	TGCGCCAGCAGCTGGTTGACAGGGGCTACCTACGAGCAGTACTTC	CASSWLTGATYEQYF
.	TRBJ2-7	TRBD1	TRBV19	TGTGCCAGTAGCGACAGGGACGAGCAGTACTTC	CASSDRDEQYF
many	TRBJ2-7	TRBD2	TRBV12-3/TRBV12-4	TGTGCCAGCAGGGCTAGCGGATACTACGAGCAGTACTTC	CASRASGYYEQYF
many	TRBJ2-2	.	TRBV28	TGTGCCAGCAGTTTGCCGTTTTCCATGAACTCCGGGGAGCTGTTTTTT	CASSLPFSMNSGELFF
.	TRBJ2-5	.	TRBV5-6	TGTGCCAGCAGCCTGGGGGCCGGGAGAGAGACCCAGTACTTC	CASSLGAGRETQYF
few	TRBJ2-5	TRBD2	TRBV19	TGTGCCAGTAGTCCCCCGGTAGCGGGAGGTATGGAAGAGACCCAGTACTTC	CASSPPVAGGMEETQYF
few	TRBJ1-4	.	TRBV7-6	TGTGCCAGCCGGAAACGAGCAGCGACTAATGAAAAACTGTTTTTT	CASRKRAATNEKLFF
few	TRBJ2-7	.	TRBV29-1	TGCAGCGTGACCCAGACTAGTACCTACGAGCAGTACTTC	CSVTQTSTYEQYF
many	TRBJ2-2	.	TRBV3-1	TGTGCCAGCAGCCAAGGGACACCAACCGGGGAGCTGTTTTTT	CASSQGTPTGELFF
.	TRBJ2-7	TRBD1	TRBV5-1	TGCGCCAGCAGCTTGGAGGGGGCCTCCTACGAGCAGTACTTC	CASSLEGASYEQYF
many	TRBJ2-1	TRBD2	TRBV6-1	TGTGCCAGCAGTGAAGTTGGGACTAGCGGGATTTCAGAGCAGTTCTTC	CASSEVGTSGISEQFF
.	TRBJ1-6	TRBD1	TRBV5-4	TGTGCCAGCACCTCGACAGGGGGCCTTCGATCACCCCTCCACTTT	CASTSTGGLRSPLHF
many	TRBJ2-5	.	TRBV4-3	TGCGCCAGCAGCCAAGACTTAGTCGCTGGGGAGACCCAGTACTTC	CASSQDLVAGETQYF
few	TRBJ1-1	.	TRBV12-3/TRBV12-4	TGTGCCACCGACCGGGGGGCCACTGAAGCTTTCTTT	CATDRGATEAFF
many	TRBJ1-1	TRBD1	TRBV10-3	TGTGCCATCAGTGAAGACAGGGCGAACACTGAAGCTTTCTTT	CAISEDRANTEAFF
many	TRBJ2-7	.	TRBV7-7	TGTGCTAGCAGCAAAAACAGGGACTCCGAGCAGTACTTC	CASSKNRDSEQYF
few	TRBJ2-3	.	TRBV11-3	TGTGCCAGCAGCGCGGGACAGACCACTAGCACAGATACGCAGTATTTT	CASSAGQTTSTDTQYF
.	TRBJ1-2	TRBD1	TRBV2	TGTGCCAGCAGCCCTAGGACAGGACCGGGCTATGGCTACACCTTC	CASSPRTGPGYGYTF
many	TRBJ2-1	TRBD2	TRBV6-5	TGTGCCAGCAGTTTCGGGAGGGCCGGGAATGAGCAGTTCTTC	CASSFGRAGNEQFF
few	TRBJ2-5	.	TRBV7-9	TGTGCCAGCAGCTTATGGTCTAGCAGAGTTCAAGAGACCCAGTACTTC	CASSLWSSRVQETQYF
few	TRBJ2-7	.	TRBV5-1	TGCGCCAGCAGCTTGAGGCCTGGAGGGGGCCACGAGCAGTACTTC	CASSLRPGGGHEQYF
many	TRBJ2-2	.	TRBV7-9	TGTGCCAGCAGCTTAAGGGTGGCCGGGGAGCTGTTTTTT	CASSLRVAGELFF
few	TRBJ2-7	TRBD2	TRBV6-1	TGTGCCAGCAGTAGTCCGGGACTAGGCTCCTACGAGCAGTACTTC	CASSSPGLGSYEQYF
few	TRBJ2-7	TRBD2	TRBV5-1	TGCGCCAGCAGCTTGGTAGGGGAGGGCTACGAGCAGTACTTC	CASSLVGEGYEQYF
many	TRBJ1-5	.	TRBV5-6	TGTGCCAGCAGCTCTTTAGGCGCTGCAAGCAATCAGCCCCAGCATTTT	CASSSLGAASNQPQHF
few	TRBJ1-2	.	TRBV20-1	TGCAGTGCTAGGGGGCTCGGCAAGGACTATGGCTACACCTTC	CSARGLGKDYGYTF
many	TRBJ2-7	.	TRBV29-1	TGCAGCGTCGGGGAGTTTTCCTACGAGCAGTACTTC	CSVGEFSYEQYF
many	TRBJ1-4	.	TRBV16	TGTGCCAGCAGCCTGAGCCGAGAAAAACTGTTTTTT	CASSLSREKLFF
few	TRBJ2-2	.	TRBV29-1	TGCAGCGTCCTCAGGAAGAGCACCGGGGAGCTGTTTTTT	CSVLRKSTGELFF
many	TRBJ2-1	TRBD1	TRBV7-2	TGTGCCAGCAGCTCAGGACAGGGAAATTGGAATGAGCAGTTCTTC	CASSSGQGNWNEQFF
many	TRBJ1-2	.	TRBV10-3	TGTGCCATCAGTTACAACAGGGATGGCTACACCTTC	CAISYNRDGYTF
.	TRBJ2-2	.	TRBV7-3	TGTGCCAGCAGCTTAACGAGTGGAGGGGCGAACACCGGGGAGCTGTTTTTT	CASSLTSGGANTGELFF
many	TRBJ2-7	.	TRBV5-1	TGCGCCAGCAGCTTGCCCGGGGATGGCGAGCAGTACTTC	CASSLPGDGEQYF
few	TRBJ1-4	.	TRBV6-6	TGTGCCAGCAGTTCGTACGGGGGTGAAAAACTGTTTTTT	CASSSYGGEKLFF